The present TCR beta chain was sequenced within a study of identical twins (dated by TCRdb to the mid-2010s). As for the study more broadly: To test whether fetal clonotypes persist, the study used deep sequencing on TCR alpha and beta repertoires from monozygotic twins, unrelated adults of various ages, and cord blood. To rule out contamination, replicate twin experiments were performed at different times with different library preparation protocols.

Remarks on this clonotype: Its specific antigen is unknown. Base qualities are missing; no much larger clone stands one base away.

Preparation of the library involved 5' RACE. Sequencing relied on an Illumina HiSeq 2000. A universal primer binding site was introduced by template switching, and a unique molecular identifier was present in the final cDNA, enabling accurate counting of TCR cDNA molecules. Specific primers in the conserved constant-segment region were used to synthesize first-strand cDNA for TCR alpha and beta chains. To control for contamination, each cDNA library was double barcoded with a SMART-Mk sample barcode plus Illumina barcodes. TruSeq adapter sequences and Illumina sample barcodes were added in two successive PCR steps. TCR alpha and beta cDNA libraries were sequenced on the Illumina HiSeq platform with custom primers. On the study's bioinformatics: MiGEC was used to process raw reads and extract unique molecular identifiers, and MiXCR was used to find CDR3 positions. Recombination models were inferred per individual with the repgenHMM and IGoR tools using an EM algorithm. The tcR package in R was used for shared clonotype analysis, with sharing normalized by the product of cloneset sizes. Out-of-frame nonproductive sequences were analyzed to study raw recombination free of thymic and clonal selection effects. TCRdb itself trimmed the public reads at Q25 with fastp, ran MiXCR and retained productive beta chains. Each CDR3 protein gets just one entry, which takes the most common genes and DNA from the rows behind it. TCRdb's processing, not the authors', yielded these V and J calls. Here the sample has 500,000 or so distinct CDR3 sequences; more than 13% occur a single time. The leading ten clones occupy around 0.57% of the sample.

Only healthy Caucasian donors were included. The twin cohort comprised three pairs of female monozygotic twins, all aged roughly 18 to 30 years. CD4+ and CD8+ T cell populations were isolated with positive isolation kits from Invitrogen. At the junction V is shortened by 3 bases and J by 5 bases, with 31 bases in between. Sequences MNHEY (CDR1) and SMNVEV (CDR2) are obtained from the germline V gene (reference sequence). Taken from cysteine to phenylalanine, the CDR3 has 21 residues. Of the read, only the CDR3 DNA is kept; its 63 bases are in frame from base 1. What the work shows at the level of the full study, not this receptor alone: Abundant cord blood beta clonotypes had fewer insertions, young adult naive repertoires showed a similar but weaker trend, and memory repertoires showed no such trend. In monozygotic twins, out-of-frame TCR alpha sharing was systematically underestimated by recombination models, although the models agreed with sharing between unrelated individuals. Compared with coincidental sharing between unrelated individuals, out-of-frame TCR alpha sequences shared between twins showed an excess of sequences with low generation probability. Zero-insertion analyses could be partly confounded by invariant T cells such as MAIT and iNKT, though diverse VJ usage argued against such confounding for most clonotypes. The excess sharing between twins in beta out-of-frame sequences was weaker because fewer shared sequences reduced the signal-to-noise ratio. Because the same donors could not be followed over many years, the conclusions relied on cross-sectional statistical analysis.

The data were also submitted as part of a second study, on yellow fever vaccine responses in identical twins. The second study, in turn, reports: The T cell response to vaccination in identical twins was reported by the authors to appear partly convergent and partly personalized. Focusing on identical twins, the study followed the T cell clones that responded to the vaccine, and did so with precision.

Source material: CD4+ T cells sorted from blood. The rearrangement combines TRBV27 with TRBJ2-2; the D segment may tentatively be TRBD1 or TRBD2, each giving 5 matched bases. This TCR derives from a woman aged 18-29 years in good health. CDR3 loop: CASSLAGTSITHQKRTGELFF. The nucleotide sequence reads TGTGCCAGCAGTTTGGCAGGGACGAGCATAACACATCAGAAGAGGACCGGGGAGCTGTTTTTT.